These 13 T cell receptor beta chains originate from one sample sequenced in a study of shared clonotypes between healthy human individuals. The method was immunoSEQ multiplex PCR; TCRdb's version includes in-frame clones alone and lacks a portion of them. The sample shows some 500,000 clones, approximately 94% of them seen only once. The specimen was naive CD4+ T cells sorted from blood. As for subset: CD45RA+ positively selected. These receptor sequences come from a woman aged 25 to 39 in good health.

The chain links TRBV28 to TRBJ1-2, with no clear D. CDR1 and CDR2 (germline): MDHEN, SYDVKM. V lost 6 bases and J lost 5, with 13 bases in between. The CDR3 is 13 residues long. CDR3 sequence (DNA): TGTGCCAGCAGGCTCGACCTAGAGTATGGCTACACCTTC. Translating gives CASRLDLEYGYTF.

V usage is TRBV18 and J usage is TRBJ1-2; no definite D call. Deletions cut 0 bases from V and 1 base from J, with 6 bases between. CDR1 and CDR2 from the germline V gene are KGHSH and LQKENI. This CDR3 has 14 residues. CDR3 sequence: CASSPPTLNYGYTF. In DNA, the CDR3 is TGTGCCAGCTCACCACCTACGCTTAACTATGGCTACACCTTC.

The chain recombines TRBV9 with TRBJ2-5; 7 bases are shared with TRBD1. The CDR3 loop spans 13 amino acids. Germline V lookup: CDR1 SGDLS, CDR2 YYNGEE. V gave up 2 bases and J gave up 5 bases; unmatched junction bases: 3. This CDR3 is CASSVTGIETQYF. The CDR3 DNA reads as TGTGCCAGCAGCGTGACAGGGATCGAGACCCAGTACTTC.

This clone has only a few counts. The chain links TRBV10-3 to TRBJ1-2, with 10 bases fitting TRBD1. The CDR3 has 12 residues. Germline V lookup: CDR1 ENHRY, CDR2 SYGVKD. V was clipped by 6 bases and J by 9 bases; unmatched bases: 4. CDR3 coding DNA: TGTGCCATCAGCGACAGGGGGCAAAGCTACACCTTC. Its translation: CAISDRGQSYTF.

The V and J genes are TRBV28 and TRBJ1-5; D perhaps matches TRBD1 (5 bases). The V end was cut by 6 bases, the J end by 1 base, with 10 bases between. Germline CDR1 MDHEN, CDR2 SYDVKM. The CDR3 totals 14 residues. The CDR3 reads CASSSPGSNQPQHF. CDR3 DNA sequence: TGTGCCAGCAGCTCCCCAGGGAGCAATCAGCCCCAGCATTTT. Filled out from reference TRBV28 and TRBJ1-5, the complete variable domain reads DVKVTQSSRYLVKRTGEKVFLECVQDMDHENMFWYRQDPGLGLRLIYFSYDVKMKEKGDIPEGYSVSREKKERFSLILESASTNQTSMYLCASSSPGSNQPQHFGDGTRLSIL.

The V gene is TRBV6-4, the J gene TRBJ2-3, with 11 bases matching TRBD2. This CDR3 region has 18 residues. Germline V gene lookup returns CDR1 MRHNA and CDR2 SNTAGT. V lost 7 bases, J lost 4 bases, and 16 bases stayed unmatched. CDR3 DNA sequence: TGTGCCAGCACCTCTTTAGCGGGAGGGTCCCCCCTTCCAGATACGCAGTATTTT. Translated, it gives CASTSLAGGSPLPDTQYF.

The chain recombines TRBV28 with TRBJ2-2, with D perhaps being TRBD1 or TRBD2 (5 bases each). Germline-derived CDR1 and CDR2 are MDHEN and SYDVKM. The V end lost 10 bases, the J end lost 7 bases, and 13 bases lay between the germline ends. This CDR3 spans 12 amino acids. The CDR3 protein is CATGTWGGELFF. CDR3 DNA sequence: TGTGCCACCGGGACCTGGGGCGGGGAGCTGTTTTTT.

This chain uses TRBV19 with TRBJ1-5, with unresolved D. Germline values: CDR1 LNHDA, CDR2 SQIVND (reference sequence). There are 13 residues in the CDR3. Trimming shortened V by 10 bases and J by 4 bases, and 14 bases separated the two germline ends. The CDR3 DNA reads TGTGCCACCTCGGGCGGCGTGAATCAGCCCCAGCATTTT. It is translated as CATSGGVNQPQHF.

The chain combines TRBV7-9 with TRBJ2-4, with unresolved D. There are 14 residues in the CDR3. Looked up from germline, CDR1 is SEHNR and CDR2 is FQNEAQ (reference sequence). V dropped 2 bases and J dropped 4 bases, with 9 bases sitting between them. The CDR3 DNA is TGTGCCAGCAGCTTACCCGGCCTAAAAAACATTCAGTACTTC. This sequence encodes CASSLPGLKNIQYF.

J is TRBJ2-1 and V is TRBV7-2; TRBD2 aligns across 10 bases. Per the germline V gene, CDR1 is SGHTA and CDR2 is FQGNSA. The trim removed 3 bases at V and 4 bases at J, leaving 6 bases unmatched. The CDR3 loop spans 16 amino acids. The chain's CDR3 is CASSLTGTSDYNEQFF. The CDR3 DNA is TGTGCCAGCAGCTTGACCGGGACTAGCGATTACAATGAGCAGTTCTTC.

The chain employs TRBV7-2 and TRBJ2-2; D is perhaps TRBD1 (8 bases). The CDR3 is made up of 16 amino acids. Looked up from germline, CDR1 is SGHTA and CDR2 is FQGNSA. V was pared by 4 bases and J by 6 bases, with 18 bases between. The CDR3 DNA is TGTGCCAGCAGCTCCCGGACAGGGAGGGGGTCCGGGGAGCTGTTTTTT. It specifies CASSSRTGRGSGELFF.

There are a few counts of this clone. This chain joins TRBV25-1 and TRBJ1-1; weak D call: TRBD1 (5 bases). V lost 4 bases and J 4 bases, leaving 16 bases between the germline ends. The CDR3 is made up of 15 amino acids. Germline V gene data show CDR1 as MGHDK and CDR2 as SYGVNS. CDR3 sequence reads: CASSAVAGRSTEAFF. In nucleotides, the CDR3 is TGTGCCAGCAGTGCGGTCGCAGGGAGGAGCACTGAAGCTTTCTTT.

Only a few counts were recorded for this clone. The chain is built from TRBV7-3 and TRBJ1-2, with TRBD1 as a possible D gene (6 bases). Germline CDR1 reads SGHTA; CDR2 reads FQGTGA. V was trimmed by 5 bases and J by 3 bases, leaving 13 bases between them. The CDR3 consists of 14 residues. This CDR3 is CASSPKGGYYGYTF. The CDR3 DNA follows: TGTGCCAGCAGCCCCAAAGGGGGTTACTATGGCTACACCTTC.